The present T cell receptor (beta chain) was sequenced within a study of cytomegalovirus exposure and HLA in healthy donors. Study-level background: About 85 million unique TCR sequences came from HLA-typed donors in an early release. Study findings and constraints: Presence/absence analyses assumed roughly uniform sequencing depth across donors, which may not hold. TCR beta V- and J-gene trimming was later associated with a missense DCLRE1C variant.

CDR1 is MDHEN, CDR2 SYDVKM, per germline. V lost 5 bases, J lost 4 bases, and 9 bases stayed unmatched. The CDR3 has 16 amino acids. Primers for the PCR totalled 60 Vbeta and 13 Jbeta. Libraries were prepared by immunoSEQ multiplex PCR; TCRdb keeps only in-frame clonotypes and omits some of them. This sample has roughly 100,000 clones, with roughly 80% found just once. Regarding this clone: Its antigen is not identified.

Sequencing was carried out using PBMCs. The receptor's source is a man in his fifties in good health and CMV-seronegative. This chain links TRBV28 with TRBJ2-3; 10 nucleotides match TRBD1. The CDR3 reads CASSENPGQGSDTQYF. CDR3 DNA: TGTGCCAGCAGTGAAAACCCGGGACAGGGGTCAGATACGCAGTATTTT.